The TCR beta chain under discussion was sequenced for a study of tumor and adjacent non-tumor tissue in lung cancer. Three rounds of nested PCR, following a modified ARM-PCR protocol, produced the TCRbeta library. Using its own MiXCR run on the multiplex PCR reads, TCRdb lists one record per CDR3 protein. The repertoire holds 200,000 to 250,000 distinct CDR3 sequences, with approximately 74% as singletons. Germline V CDR1 and CDR2: DFQATT, SNEGSKA (reference sequence). The CDR3 totals 15 residues. V shed 6 bases and J 1 base; nucleotides not matched to a gene: 10. Notes on this clonotype: A read error may be the cause here, since a much bigger clone is one base away. Here the CDR3 omits its conserved ending phenylalanine or tryptophan, so a read error is the likely source.

No cell sorting was done before RNA was extracted from the tissue. The sequenced sample was lung tumor tissue. This sequence originates from a man between 60 and 75 years old with non-small cell lung cancer. This chain joins TRBV20-1 and TRBJ2-3; 7 bases fit TRBD2. CDR3 protein: CSATGSGLGTDTQYY. The DNA for the CDR3 is TGCAGTGCCACGGGTAGCGGGTTGGGCACAGATACGCAGTATTAT.